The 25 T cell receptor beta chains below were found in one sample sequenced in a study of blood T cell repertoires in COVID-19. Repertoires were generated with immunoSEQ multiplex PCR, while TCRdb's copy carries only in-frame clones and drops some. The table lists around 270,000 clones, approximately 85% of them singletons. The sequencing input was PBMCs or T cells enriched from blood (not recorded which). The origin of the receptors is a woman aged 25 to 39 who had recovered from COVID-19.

CDR3 loop: CASSPEDRGEGAFF. CDR3 bases: TGTGCCAGCAGTCCCGAGGACAGGGGCGAGGGAGCTTTCTTT. This sequence joins TRBV27 and TRBJ1-1, with 9 bases aligning to TRBD1. CDR1 MNHEY and CDR2 SMNVEV come from the germline V gene (reference sequence). The ends lost 5 bases at V and 10 bases at J; junction bases unmatched: 11. This CDR3 region has 14 residues.

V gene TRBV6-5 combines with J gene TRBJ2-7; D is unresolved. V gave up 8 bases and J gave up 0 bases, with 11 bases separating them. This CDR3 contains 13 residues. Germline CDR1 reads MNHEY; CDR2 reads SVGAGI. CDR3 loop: CASGTSYSYEQYF. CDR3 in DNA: TGTGCCAGCGGCACCTCATACTCCTACGAGCAGTACTTC.

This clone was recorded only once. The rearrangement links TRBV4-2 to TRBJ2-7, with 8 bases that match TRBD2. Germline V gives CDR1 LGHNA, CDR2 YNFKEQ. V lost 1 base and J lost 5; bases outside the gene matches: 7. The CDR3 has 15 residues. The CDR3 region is CASSQGDGGAHEQYF. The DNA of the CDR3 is TGTGCCAGCAGCCAAGGGGACGGGGGGGCCCACGAGCAGTACTTC.

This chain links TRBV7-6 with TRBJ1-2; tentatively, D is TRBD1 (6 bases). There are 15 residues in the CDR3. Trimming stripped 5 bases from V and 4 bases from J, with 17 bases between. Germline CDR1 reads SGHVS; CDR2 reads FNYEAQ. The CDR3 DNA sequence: TGTGCCAGCAGCCGGATACAGGGCAAAGTCTATGGCTACACCTTC. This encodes CASSRIQGKVYGYTF.

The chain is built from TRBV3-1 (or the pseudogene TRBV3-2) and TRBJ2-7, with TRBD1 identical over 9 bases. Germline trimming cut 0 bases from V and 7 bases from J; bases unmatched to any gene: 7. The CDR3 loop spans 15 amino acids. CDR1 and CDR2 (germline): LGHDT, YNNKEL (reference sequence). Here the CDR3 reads CASSQESQGAGEQYF. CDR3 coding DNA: TGTGCCAGCAGCCAAGAGTCACAGGGGGCTGGTGAGCAGTACTTC.

The DNA for the CDR3 is TGTGCCACCAGTGATTCTGGACAGGGGGATGGCTACACCTTC. Its translation is CATSDSGQGDGYTF. The chain employs TRBV24-1 and TRBJ1-2, with 10 bases that match TRBD1. This CDR3 is built from 14 residues. V shed 2 bases and J 6 bases; nucleotides not matched to a gene: 2. Germline CDR1 and CDR2: KGHDR and SFDVKD.

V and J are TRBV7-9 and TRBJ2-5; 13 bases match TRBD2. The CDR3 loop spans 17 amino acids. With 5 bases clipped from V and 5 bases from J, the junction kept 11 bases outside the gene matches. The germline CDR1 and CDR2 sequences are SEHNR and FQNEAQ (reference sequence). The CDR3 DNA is TGTGCCAGCAGCCCGGGACTAGCGGGGCCCCCGACCGAGACCCAGTACTTC. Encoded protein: CASSPGLAGPPTETQYF.

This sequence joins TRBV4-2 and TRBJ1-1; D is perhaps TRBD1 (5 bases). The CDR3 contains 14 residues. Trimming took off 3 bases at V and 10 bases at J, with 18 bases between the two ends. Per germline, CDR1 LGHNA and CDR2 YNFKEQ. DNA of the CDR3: TGTGCCAGCAGCCAGGATACAGGAGACCGAGGAGCTTTCTTT. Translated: CASSQDTGDRGAFF.

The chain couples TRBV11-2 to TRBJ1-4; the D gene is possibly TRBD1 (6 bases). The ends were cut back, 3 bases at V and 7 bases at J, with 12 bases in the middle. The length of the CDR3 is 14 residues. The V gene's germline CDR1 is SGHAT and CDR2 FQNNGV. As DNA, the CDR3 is TGTGCCAGCAGCTTCGGAAAGGGGGTTGAAAAACTGTTTTTT. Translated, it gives CASSFGKGVEKLFF. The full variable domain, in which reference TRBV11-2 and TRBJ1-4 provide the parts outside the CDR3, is EAGVAQSPRYKIIEKRQSVAFWCNPISGHATLYWYQQILGQGPKLLIQFQNNGVVDDSQLPKDRFSAERLKGVDSTLKIQPAKLEDSAVYLCASSFGKGVEKLFFGSGTQLSVL.

The CDR3 is CASSLHPAGDNEQFF. CDR3 sequence (DNA): TGTGCCAGCAGCTTACATCCAGCGGGGGACAATGAGCAGTTCTTC. J is TRBJ2-1 and V is TRBV5-4; 8 bases are shared with TRBD2. Looked up from germline, CDR1 is SGHNT and CDR2 is YYREEE (reference sequence). This CDR3 is 15 amino acids long. J lost 5 bases, V lost 2 bases, and 6 bases had no gene match.

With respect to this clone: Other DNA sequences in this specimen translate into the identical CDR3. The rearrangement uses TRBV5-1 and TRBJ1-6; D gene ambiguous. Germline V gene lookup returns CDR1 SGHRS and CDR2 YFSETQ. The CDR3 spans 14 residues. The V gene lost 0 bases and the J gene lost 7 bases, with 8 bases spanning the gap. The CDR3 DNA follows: TGCGCCAGCAGCTTGGGGGCCCGCAATTCACCCCTCCACTTT. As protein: CASSLGARNSPLHF.

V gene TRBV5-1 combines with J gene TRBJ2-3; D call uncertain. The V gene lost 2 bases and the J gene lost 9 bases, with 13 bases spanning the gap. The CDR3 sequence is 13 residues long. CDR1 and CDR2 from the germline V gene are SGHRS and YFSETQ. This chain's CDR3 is CASSFAGSATQYF. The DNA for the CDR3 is TGCGCCAGCAGCTTTGCAGGTTCAGCCACGCAGTATTTT.

DNA of the CDR3: TGTGCCAGTAGGGAAAACCGGGACAGGGGTCACAATCAGCCCCAGCATTTT. This encodes CASRENRDRGHNQPQHF. The chain recombines TRBV19 with TRBJ1-5; the match to TRBD1 covers 10 bases. V lost 6 bases and J lost 3; bases outside the gene matches: 11. Per germline, CDR1 LNHDA and CDR2 SQIVND (reference sequence). The CDR3 loop spans 17 amino acids.

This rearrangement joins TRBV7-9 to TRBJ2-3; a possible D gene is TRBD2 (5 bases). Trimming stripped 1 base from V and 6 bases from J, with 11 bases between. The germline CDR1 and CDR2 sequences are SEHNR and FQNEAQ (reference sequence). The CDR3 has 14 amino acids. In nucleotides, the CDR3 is TGTGCCAGCAGCTTAGGGATGAGGGAGGATACGCAGTATTTT. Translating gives CASSLGMREDTQYF.

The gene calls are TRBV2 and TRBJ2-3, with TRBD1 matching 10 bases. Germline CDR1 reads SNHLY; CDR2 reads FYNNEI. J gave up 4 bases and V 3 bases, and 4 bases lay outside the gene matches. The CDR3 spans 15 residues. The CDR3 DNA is TGTGCCAGCAGTGAGGGACAGGGGTTTTCAGATACGCAGTATTTT. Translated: CASSEGQGFSDTQYF.

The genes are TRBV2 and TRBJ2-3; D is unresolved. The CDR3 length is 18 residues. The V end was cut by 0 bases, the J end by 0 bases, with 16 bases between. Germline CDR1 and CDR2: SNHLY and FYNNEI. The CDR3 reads CASSEASQSVTSTDTQYF. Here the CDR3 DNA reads TGTGCCAGCAGTGAAGCAAGTCAAAGCGTTACTAGCACAGATACGCAGTATTTT.

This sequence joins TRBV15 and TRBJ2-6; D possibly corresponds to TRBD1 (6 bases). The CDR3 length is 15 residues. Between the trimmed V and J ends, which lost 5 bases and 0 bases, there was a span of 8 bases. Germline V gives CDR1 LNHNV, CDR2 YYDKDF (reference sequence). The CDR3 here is CATSGQSSGANVLTF. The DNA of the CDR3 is TGTGCCACCAGCGGACAGTCCTCTGGGGCCAACGTCCTGACTTTC.

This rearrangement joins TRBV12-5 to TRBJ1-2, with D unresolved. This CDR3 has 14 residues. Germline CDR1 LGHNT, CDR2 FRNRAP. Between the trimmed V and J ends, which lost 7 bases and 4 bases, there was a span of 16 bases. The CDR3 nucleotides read TGTGCTAGTGCCCCTACTGGAGGATCCTATGGCTACACCTTC. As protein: CASAPTGGSYGYTF.

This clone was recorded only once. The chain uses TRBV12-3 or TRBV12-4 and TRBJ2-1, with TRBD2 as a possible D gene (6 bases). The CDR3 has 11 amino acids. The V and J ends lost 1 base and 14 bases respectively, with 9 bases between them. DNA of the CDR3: TGTGCCAGCAGTTTAGAAGAGCGGGAGTTCTTC. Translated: CASSLEEREFF.

In DNA form, the CDR3 reads TGTGCCAGCAGTAGCCCGGGACAGGGTCGCGATGAGCAGTTCTTC. This encodes CASSSPGQGRDEQFF. The chain combines TRBV6-5 with TRBJ2-1; TRBD1 matches 9 bases. The CDR3 consists of 15 residues. The germline CDR1 and CDR2 sequences are MNHEY and SVGAGI. The junction had 10 bases not matched to a gene; V was cut back by 5 bases and J by 8 bases.

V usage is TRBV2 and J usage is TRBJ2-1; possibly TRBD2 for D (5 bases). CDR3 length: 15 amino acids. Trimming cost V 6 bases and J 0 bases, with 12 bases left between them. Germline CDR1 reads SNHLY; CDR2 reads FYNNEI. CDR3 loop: CASRKGTSSYNEQFF. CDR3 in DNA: TGTGCCAGCAGGAAGGGAACTAGCTCCTACAATGAGCAGTTCTTC.

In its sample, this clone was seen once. CDR3 DNA: TGCAGCGCCAGGACGCCCTTGACAGTGGATAAGCAGTACTTC. Translated, it gives CSARTPLTVDKQYF. The V and J genes are TRBV29-1 and TRBJ2-7, with TRBD1 as a possible D gene (5 bases). The CDR3 runs 14 residues. V was shortened by 7 bases and J by 8 bases, with 24 bases between the two germline ends. Germline assignment: CDR1 SQVTM and CDR2 ANQGSEA.

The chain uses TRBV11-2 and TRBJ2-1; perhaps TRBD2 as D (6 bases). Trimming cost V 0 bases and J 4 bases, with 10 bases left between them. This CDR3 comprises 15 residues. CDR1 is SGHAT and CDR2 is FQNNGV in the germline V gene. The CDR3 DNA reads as TGTGCCAGCAGCTTAGATAGCGGTACATACAATGAGCAGTTCTTC. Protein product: CASSLDSGTYNEQFF. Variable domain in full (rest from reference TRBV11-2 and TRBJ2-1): EAGVAQSPRYKIIEKRQSVAFWCNPISGHATLYWYQQILGQGPKLLIQFQNNGVVDDSQLPKDRFSAERLKGVDSTLKIQPAKLEDSAVYLCASSLDSGTYNEQFFGPGTRLTVL.

The CDR3 reads CASSFALAGGPGGEQFF. CDR3 nucleotide sequence: TGCGCCAGCAGCTTCGCACTAGCGGGGGGCCCAGGCGGGGAGCAGTTCTTC. The chain joins TRBV5-1 to TRBJ2-1; 12 bases map to TRBD2. Per the germline V gene, CDR1 is SGHRS and CDR2 is YFSETQ. V lost 2 bases, J lost 10 bases, and 13 bases stayed unmatched. There are 17 residues in the CDR3.

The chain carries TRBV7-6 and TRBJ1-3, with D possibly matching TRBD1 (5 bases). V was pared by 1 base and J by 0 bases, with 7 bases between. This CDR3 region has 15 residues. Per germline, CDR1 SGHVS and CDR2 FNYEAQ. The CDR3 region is CASSLGQFSGNTIYF. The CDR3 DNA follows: TGTGCCAGCAGCTTAGGACAGTTCTCTGGAAACACCATATATTTT.